The 13 T cell receptor beta chains given below trace back to one sample, sequenced in a study of cytomegalovirus exposure and HLA in healthy donors. PCR was performed using 60 Vbeta and 13 Jbeta primers. TCRdb's table, derived via immunoSEQ multiplex PCR, lists solely in-frame clones and lacks some. The table shows 150,000 to 200,000 clones, with approximately 80% occurring only once. Sequencing input: PBMCs. The receptors originated from a woman in her thirties or forties in good health and CMV-seronegative.

J is TRBJ2-7 and V is TRBV15; D unresolved. Germline V gives CDR1 LNHNV, CDR2 YYDKDF (reference sequence). CDR3 length: 15 amino acids. The ends were cut back, 0 bases at V and 2 bases at J, with 11 bases in the middle. CDR3 loop: CATSRDRAAAYEQYF. DNA of the CDR3: TGTGCCACCAGCAGAGATCGTGCGGCAGCCTACGAGCAGTACTTC.

V is TRBV25-1 and J is TRBJ2-5, with TRBD1 matching over 7 bases. The J call is uncertain, as TRBJ2-7 better fits the DNA end. This CDR3 spans 13 amino acids. Per the germline V gene, CDR1 is MGHDK and CDR2 is SYGVNS. CDR3 in amino acids: CASSDYRGYEQYF. Written as DNA, the CDR3 is TGTGCCAGCAGTGATTACAGGGGCTACGAGCAGTACTTC.

The CDR3 loop reads CASSYFPPGVDTQYF. The CDR3 DNA sequence: TGTGCCAGCAGTTACTTCCCCCCCGGGGTCGATACGCAGTATTTT. V and J are TRBV6-5 and TRBJ2-3, with a tentative D call TRBD2 (5 bases). The CDR3 covers 15 residues. Trimming pared 1 base from V and 6 bases from J, leaving 14 bases between. The germline CDR1 and CDR2 sequences are MNHEY and SVGAGI.

Remarks on this clone: The germline gene is not matched at one end of the junction; a read error may be the cause. The rearrangement links TRBV5-1 to TRBJ2-2, with D perhaps matching TRBD2 (7 bases). The V gene's germline CDR1 is SGHRS and CDR2 YFSETQ. CDR3 length equals 16 residues. CDR3 protein: CASRSQSRGLPGELFF. The DNA of the CDR3 is TGCGCAAGCAGGTCCCAGTCGCGGGGGCTTCCCGGGGAGCTGTTTTTT.

The chain is built from TRBV19 and TRBJ1-4; possibly TRBD1 for D (6 bases). Germline V lookup: CDR1 LNHDA, CDR2 SQIVND (reference sequence). The CDR3 runs 16 residues. With 3 bases removed from V and 2 bases from J, the gap between germline ends came to 13 bases. The CDR3 region is CASSIPRGSTNEKLFF. DNA of the CDR3: TGTGCCAGTAGTATCCCCAGGGGATCGACTAATGAAAAACTGTTTTTT.

V is TRBV6-4 and J is TRBJ2-3; TRBD1 is a possible D gene (5 bases). The CDR3 covers 14 residues. V lost 0 bases, J lost 3 bases, and 7 bases lay in between. Germline values: CDR1 MRHNA, CDR2 SNTAGT. The CDR3 region is CASSDSQGTDTQYF. The CDR3 DNA follows: TGTGCCAGCAGTGACTCTCAGGGTACAGATACGCAGTATTTT.

This clone was picked up one time. This sequence joins TRBV6-4 and TRBJ2-2, with D maybe TRBD1 (5 bases). The germline V gene encodes CDR1 MRHNA and CDR2 SNTAGT. There are 15 residues in the CDR3. Trimming removed 2 bases at V and 4 bases at J, with 11 bases between. The CDR3: CASSDTMTATGELFF. For the CDR3, the DNA is TGTGCCAGCAGTGACACCATGACAGCCACCGGGGAGCTGTTTTTT.

CDR3 loop: CASSPAGSYNEQFF. As DNA, the CDR3 is TGTGCCAGCAGCCCCGCGGGGAGCTACAATGAGCAGTTCTTC. The chain employs TRBV7-2 and TRBJ2-1, with D perhaps TRBD2 (6 bases). Germline CDR1 reads SGHTA; CDR2 reads FQGNSA. The CDR3 totals 14 residues. The V end was cut by 5 bases, the J end by 3 bases, with 11 bases between.

The chain uses TRBV7-9 and TRBJ2-2; possible D gene TRBD2, 6 bases. V lost 6 bases and J 7 bases, leaving 15 bases between the germline ends. The V gene's germline CDR1 is SEHNR and CDR2 FQNEAQ (reference sequence). The CDR3 sequence is 14 residues long. CDR3 DNA sequence: TGTGCCAGCAGGTTCGGAGGGGAAGGCGGGGAGCTGTTTTTT. This encodes CASRFGGEGGELFF.

This chain uses TRBV6-6 with TRBJ1-6, with TRBD1 identical over 7 bases. The germline gives CDR1 MNHNY, CDR2 SVGAGI (reference sequence). The trim removed 9 bases at V and 5 bases at J, leaving 4 bases unmatched. The CDR3 contains 13 residues. As DNA, the CDR3 is TGTGCCAGTACCGGGACAGATAATTCACCCCTCCACTTT. Amino acid sequence: CASTGTDNSPLHF.

The chain joins TRBV29-1 to TRBJ1-4; D call uncertain. This CDR3 contains 14 residues. Trimming left V 7 bases short and J 3 bases short, with 15 bases between. The germline V gene has CDR1 SQVTM and CDR2 ANQGSEA. In nucleotides, the CDR3 is TGCAGCGCCCTAGTGGGAGTGTCTAATGAAAAACTGTTTTTT. Translated: CSALVGVSNEKLFF.

The rearrangement joins TRBV5-4 to TRBJ2-3; 12 bases are shared with TRBD2. CDR1 and CDR2 (germline): SGHNT, YYREEE (reference sequence). This CDR3 region has 17 residues. J gave up 2 bases and V 1 base, and 5 bases lay outside the gene matches. The CDR3 nucleotides read TGTGCCAGCAGCTTGATTCTAGCGGGGGGGTTCACAGATACGCAGTATTTT. It encodes CASSLILAGGFTDTQYF.

This sequence joins TRBV4-1 and TRBJ1-4, with a weak D call TRBD1 (5 bases). The CDR3 spans 17 residues. The germline V gene has CDR1 MGHRA and CDR2 YSYEKL. V lost 4 bases and J lost 2, with 17 bases in between. Here the CDR3 reads CASSPPSGKGTNEKLFF. As DNA, the CDR3 is TGCGCCAGCAGCCCACCTTCAGGGAAGGGGACTAATGAAAAACTGTTTTTT.